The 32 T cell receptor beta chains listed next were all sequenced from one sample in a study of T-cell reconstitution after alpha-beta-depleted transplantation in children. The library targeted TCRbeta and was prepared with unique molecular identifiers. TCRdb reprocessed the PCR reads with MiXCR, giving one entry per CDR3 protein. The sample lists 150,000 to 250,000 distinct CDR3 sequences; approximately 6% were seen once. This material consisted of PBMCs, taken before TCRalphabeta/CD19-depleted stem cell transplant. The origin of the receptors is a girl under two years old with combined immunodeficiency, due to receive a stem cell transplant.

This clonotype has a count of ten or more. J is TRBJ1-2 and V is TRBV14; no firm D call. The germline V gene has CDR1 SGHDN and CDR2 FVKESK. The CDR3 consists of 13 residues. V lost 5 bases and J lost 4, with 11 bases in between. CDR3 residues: CASSFWGGYGYTF. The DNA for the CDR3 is TGTGCCAGCAGCTTCTGGGGAGGCTATGGCTACACCTTC.

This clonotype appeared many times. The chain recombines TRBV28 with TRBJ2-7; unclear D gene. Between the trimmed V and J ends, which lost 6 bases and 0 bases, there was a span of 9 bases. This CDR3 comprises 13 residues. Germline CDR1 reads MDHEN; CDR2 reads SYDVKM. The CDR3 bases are TGTGCCAGCAGACCCGCGGCCTCCTACGAGCAGTACTTC. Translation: CASRPAASYEQYF.

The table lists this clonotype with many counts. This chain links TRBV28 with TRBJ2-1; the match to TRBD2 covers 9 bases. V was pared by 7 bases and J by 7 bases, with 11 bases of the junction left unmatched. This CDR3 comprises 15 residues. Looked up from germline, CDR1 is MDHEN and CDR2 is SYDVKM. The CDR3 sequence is CASNGAGGPANEQFF. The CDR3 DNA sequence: TGTGCCAGCAATGGTGCGGGGGGGCCGGCGAATGAGCAGTTCTTC.

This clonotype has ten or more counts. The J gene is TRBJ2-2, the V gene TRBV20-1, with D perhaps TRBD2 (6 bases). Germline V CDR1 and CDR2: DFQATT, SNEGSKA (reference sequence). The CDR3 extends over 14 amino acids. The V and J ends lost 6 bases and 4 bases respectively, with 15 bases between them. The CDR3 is CSAPRGRGTGELFF. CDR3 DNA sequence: TGCAGTGCCCCGCGGGGACGGGGCACCGGGGAGCTGTTTTTT.

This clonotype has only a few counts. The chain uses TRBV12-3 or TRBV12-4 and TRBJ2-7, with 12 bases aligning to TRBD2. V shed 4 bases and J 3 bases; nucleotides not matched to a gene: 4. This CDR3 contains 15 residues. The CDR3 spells CASSSLAGGVYEQYF. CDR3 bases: TGTGCCAGCAGTTCGCTAGCGGGAGGGGTCTACGAGCAGTACTTC.

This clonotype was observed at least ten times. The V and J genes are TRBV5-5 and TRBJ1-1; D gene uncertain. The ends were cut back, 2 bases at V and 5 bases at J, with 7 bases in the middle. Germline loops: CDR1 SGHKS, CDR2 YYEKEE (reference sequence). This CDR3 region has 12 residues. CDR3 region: CASSLTGTEAFF. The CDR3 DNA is TGTGCCAGCAGCTTAACCGGGACTGAAGCTTTCTTT.

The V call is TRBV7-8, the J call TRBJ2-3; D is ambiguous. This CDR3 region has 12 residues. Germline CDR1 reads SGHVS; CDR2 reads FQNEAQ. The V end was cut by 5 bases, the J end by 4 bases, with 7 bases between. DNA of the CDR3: TGTGCCAGCAGCCGGACGTCAGATACGCAGTATTTT. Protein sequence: CASSRTSDTQYF.

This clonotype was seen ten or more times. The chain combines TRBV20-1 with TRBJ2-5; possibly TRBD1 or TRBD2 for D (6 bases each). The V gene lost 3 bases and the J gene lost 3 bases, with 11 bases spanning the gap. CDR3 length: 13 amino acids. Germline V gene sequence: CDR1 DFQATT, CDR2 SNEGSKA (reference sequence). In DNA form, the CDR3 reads TGCAGTGCTAGTGGGGGCGGGGAAGAGACCCAGTACTTC. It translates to CSASGGGEETQYF.

The CDR3 spells CASSQETTGGTNQETQYF. CDR3 DNA sequence: TGCGCCAGCAGCCAAGAAACGACAGGGGGCACAAACCAAGAGACCCAGTACTTC. The chain has TRBV4-3 and TRBJ2-5; 10 nucleotides match TRBD1. With 0 bases clipped from V and 0 bases from J, the junction kept 7 bases outside the gene matches. CDR3 size: 18 residues. Germline lookup yields CDR1 LGHNA and CDR2 YSLEER.

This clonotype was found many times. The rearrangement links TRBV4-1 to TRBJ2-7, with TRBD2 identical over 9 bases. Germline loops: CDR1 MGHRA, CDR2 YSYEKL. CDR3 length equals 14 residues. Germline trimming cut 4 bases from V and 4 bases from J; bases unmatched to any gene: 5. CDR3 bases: TGCGCCAGCAGCCTCCCGCGGGGGGGGTACGAGCAGTACTTC. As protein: CASSLPRGGYEQYF.

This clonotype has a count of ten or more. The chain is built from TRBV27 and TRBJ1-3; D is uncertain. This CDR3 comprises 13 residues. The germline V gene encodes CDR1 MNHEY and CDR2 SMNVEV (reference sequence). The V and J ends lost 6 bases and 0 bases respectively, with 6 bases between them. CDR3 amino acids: CASSGSSGNTIYF. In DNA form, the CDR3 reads TGTGCCAGCAGCGGAAGCTCTGGAAACACCATATATTTT.

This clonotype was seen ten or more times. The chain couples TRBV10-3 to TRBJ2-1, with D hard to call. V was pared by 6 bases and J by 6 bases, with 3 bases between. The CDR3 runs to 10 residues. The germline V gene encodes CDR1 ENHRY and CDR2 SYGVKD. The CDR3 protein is CAIRGNEQFF. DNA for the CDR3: TGTGCCATCAGGGGCAATGAGCAGTTCTTC.

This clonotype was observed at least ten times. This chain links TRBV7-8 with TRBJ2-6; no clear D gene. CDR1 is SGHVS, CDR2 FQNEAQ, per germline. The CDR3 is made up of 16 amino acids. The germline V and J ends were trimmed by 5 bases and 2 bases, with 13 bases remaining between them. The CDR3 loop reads CASSEPSRTGANVLTF. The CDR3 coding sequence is TGTGCCAGCAGCGAACCGTCGCGAACTGGGGCCAACGTCCTGACTTTC.

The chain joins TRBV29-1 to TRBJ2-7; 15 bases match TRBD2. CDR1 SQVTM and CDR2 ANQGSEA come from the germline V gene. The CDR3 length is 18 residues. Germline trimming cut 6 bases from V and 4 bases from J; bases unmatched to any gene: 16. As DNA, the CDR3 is TGCAGCGTGGTAGAAACCGGGACTAGCGGGGGGCCGTTTTACGAGCAGTACTTC. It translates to CSVVETGTSGGPFYEQYF.

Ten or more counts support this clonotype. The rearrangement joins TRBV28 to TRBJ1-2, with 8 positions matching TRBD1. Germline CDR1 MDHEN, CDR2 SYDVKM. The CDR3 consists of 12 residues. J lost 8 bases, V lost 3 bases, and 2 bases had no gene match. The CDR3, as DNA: TGTGCCAGCAGTTTTTCAGGGGGCGGCTACACCTTC. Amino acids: CASSFSGGGYTF.

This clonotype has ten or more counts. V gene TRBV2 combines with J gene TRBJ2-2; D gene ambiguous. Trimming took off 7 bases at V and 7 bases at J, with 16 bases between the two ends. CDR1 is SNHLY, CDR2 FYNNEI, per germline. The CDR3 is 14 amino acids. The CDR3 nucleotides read TGTGCCAGCACTCGGACCTCTTTAAACGGGGAGCTGTTTTTT. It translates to CASTRTSLNGELFF.

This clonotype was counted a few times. The CDR3 region has the DNA TGCGCCAGCAGCCGCTTCTCCTCGTTGGGAAACACCATATATTTT. It translates to CASSRFSSLGNTIYF. The J gene is TRBJ1-3, the V gene TRBV4-1; D is uncertain. V was shortened by 4 bases and J by 4 bases, with 14 bases between the two germline ends. Germline values: CDR1 MGHRA, CDR2 YSYEKL. The CDR3 totals 15 residues.

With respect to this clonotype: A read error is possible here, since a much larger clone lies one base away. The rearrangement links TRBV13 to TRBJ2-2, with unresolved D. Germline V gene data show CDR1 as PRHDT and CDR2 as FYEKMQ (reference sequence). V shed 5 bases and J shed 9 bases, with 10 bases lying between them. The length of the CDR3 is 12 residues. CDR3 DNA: TGTGCCAGCAGCCGACGAGGAAGGGAGCTGTTTTTT. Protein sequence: CASSRRGRELFF.

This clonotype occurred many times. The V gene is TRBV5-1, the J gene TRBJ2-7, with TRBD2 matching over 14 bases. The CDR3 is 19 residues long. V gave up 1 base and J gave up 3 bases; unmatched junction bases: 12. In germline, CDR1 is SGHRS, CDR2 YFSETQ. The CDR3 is CASSLYEAGLAGEFYEQYF. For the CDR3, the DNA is TGCGCCAGCAGCTTGTACGAGGCGGGACTAGCGGGAGAGTTCTACGAGCAGTACTTC.

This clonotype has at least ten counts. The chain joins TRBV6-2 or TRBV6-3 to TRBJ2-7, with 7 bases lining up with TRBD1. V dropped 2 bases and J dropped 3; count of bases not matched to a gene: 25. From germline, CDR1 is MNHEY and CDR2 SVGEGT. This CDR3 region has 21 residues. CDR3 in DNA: TGTGCCAGCAGTTACCATGATCCCGGGACAGTCTCGTTCCGGCGAAACTACGAGCAGTACTTC. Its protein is CASSYHDPGTVSFRRNYEQYF.

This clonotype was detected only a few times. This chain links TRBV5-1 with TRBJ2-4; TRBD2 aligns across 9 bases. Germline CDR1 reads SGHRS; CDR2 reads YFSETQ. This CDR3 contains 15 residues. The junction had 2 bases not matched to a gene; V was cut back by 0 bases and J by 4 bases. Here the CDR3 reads CASSLELAGKNIQYF. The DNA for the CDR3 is TGCGCCAGCAGCTTGGAACTAGCGGGTAAAAACATTCAGTACTTC. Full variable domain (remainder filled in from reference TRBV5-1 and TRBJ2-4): KAGVTQTPRYLIKTRGQQVTLSCSPISGHRSVSWYQQTPGQGLQFLFEYFSETQRNKGNFPGRFSGRQFSNSRSEMNVSTLELGDSALYLCASSLELAGKNIQYFGAGTRLSVL.

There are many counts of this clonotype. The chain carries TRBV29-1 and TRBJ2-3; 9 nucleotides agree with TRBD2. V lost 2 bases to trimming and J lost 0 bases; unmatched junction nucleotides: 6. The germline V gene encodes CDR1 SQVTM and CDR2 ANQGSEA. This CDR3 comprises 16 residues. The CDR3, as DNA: TGCAGCGTTGAAATAGCGGGAGTGCGTAGCACAGATACGCAGTATTTT. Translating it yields CSVEIAGVRSTDTQYF.

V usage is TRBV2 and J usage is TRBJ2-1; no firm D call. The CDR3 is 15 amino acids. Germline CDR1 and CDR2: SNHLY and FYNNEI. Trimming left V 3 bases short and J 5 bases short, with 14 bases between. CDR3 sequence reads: CASSEIRPLNNEQFF. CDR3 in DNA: TGTGCCAGCAGTGAGATCCGGCCACTTAACAATGAGCAGTTCTTC.

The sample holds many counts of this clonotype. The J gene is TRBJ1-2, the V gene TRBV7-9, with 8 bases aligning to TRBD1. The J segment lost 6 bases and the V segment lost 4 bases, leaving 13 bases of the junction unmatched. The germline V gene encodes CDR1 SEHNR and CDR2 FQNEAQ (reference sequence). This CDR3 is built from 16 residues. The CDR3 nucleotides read TGTGCCAGCAGCTCCTTTCCGGGACAGGAAAACGATGGCTACACCTTC. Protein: CASSSFPGQENDGYTF.

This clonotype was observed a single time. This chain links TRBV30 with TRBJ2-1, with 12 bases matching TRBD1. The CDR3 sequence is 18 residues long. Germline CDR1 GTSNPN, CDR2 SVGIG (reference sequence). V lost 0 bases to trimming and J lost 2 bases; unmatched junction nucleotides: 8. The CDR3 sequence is CAWSVRDRGRRTYNEQFF. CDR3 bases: TGTGCCTGGAGTGTAAGGGACAGGGGGCGCAGGACCTACAATGAGCAGTTCTTC.

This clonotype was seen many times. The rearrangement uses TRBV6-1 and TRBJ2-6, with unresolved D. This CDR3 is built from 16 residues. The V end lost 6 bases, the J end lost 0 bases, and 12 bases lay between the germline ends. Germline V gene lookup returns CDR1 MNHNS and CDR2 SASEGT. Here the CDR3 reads CASRDHGSSGANVLTF. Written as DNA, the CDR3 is TGTGCCAGCAGAGACCACGGCAGCTCTGGGGCCAACGTCCTGACTTTC.

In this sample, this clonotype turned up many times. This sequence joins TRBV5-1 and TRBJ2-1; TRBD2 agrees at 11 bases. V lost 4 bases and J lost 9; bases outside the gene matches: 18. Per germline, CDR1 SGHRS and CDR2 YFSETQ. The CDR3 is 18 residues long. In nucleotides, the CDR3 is TGCGCCAGCAGCGCCCCGAAGATAGCGGGAGGGCCGCCCGGTGAGCAGTTCTTC. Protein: CASSAPKIAGGPPGEQFF.

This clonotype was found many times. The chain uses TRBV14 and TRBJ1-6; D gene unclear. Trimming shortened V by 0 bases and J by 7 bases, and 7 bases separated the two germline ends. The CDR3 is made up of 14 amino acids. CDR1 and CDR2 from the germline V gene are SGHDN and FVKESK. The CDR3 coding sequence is TGTGCCAGCAGCCAAGAGTCAAGCAATTCACCCCTCCACTTT. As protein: CASSQESSNSPLHF.

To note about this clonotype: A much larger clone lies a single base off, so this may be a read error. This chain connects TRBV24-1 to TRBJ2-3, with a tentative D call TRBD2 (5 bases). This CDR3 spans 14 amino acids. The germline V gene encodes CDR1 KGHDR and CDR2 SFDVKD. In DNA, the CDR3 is TGTGGCACCAGTGATTTGTTAAACGGGGTAAGGCAGTATTTT. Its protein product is CGTSDLLNGVRQYF.

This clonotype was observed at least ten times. Here the CDR3 reads CASSEYYTGELFF. CDR3 DNA sequence: TGTGCCAGCAGTGAATATTACACCGGGGAGCTGTTTTTT. J is TRBJ2-2 and V is TRBV25-1, with D unclear. CDR1 MGHDK and CDR2 SYGVNS come from the germline V gene. CDR3 length: 13 residues. Trimming removed 0 bases from V and 3 bases from J, with 2 bases in between. The complete variable domain, with remaining parts taken from reference TRBV25-1 and TRBJ2-2, reads EADIYQTPRYLVIGTGKKITLECSQTMGHDKMYWYQQDPGMELHLIHYSYGVNSTEKGDLSSESTVSRIRTEHFPLTLESARPSHTSQYLCASSEYYTGELFFGEGSRLTVL.

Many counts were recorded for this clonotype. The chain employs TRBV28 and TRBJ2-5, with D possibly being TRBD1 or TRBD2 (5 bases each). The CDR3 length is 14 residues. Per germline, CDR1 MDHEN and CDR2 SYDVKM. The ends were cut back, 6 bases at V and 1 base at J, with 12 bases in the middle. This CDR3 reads CASSLGRFQETQYF. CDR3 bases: TGTGCCAGCAGCTTGGGACGGTTCCAAGAGACCCAGTACTTC.

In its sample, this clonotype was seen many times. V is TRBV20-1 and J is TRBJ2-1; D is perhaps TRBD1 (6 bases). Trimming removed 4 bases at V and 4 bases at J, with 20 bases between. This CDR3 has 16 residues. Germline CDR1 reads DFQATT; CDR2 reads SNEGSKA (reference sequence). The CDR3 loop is CSAISGTTSRYNEQFF. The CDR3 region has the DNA TGCAGTGCTATCTCCGGGACAACATCAAGGTACAATGAGCAGTTCTTC.